This TCR beta chain was sequenced in a study of blood T cell repertoires in COVID-19. Germline CDR1 LGHNA, CDR2 YSLEER. V shed 1 base and J shed 6 bases, with 19 bases lying between them. The CDR3 has 16 residues. Here immunoSEQ multiplex PCR was the method, and the copy in TCRdb shows in-frame clones only, minus some. The table has 130,000 to 150,000 clones, roughly 84% seen once. The sample consisted of PBMCs or T cells enriched from blood (not recorded which). V is TRBV4-3 and J is TRBJ2-7, with TRBD2 as a possible D gene (6 bases). This TCR was sampled from a woman in her fifties or sixties who had been exposed to COVID-19. The CDR3 region is CASSQVELASNGEQYF. The CDR3 DNA reads TGCGCCAGCAGCCAAGTCGAACTAGCTTCAAATGGCGAGCAGTACTTC.